A selection of T cell receptor beta chains follows, all from one sample in a study of T cell responses to AZD1222 COVID-19 vaccine. Using immunoSEQ multiplex PCR, the repertoire was profiled, and TCRdb retains in-frame clones only, with some absent. The sample holds 120,000 to 150,000 clones, about 92% seen once. Sequences were derived from peripheral blood, sampled on day 0 of MenACWY control vaccination. Receptors were obtained from an adult in good health. Both conserved end residues are part of each CDR3. The D gene is left open where the match is weak. Only part of the rows carry a size: once, few, many, or a class if the clone is expanded.

CDR3,DNA,V,D,size,J
CASSLDASGYTF,TGCGCCAGCAGCTTAGATGCATCTGGCTACACCTTC,TRBV5-1,.,.,TRBJ1-2
CASSSRSDLQPQHF,TGTGCCAGCAGTTCTCGGTCCGATCTTCAGCCCCAGCATTTT,TRBV6-2/TRBV6-3,.,.,TRBJ1-5
CASSLNQGNTGELFF,TGTGCCAGCAGCTTAAACCAGGGTAACACCGGGGAGCTGTTTTTT,TRBV11-1,.,.,TRBJ2-2
CASSQGGSGYTF,TGTGCCAGCAGCCAGGGTGGGAGTGGCTACACCTTC,TRBV14,.,.,TRBJ1-2
CASSPSSNYGYTF,TGTGCCAGCTCACCATCCTCTAACTATGGCTACACCTTC,TRBV18,.,.,TRBJ1-2
CASGGETTRERAFF,TGCGCCAGCGGAGGCGAGACTACCCGAGAAAGAGCTTTCTTT,TRBV5-1,.,.,TRBJ1-1
CASSKETGVRTEAFF,TGTGCCAGTAGTAAGGAGACAGGGGTGCGAACTGAAGCTTTCTTT,TRBV19,TRBD1,once,TRBJ1-1
CSASVQGIGYGYTF,TGCAGTGCTAGTGTGCAGGGAATTGGGTATGGCTACACCTTC,TRBV20-1,.,.,TRBJ1-2
CASSVGLLAGEYNEQFF,TGTGCCAGCAGCGTAGGATTACTAGCGGGAGAGTACAATGAGCAGTTCTTC,TRBV9,TRBD2,.,TRBJ2-1
CAWSRLSTEAFF,TGTGCCTGGAGTCGCTTAAGCACTGAAGCTTTCTTT,TRBV30,.,.,TRBJ1-1
CASSPGLTQDTQYF,TGTGCCAGCAGCCCGGGACTAACACAAGATACGCAGTATTTT,TRBV9,TRBD2,.,TRBJ2-3
CASSLEPLGGNIYNSPLHF,TGCGCCAGCAGCTTGGAGCCCCTCGGGGGGAATATCTATAATTCACCCCTCCACTTT,TRBV5-1,.,.,TRBJ1-6
CASRPLRVRADTQYF,TGTGCCAGCAGACCCCTTAGGGTTAGGGCAGATACGCAGTATTTT,TRBV27,.,.,TRBJ2-3
CASSQVGGLANTEAFF,TGTGCCAGCAGCCAAGTTGGAGGGTTGGCCAACACTGAAGCTTTCTTT,TRBV4-2,.,.,TRBJ1-1
CSGLAGVTNNEQFF,TGCAGCGGACTAGCGGGAGTTACTAACAATGAGCAGTTCTTC,TRBV29-1,TRBD2,.,TRBJ2-1
CASSRTGGNTEAFF,TGTGCCAGCAGCCGAACAGGGGGCAACACTGAAGCTTTCTTT,TRBV14,TRBD1,.,TRBJ1-1
CASSQDLNTEAFF,TGTGCCAGCAGCCAAGATTTGAACACTGAAGCTTTCTTT,TRBV14,.,.,TRBJ1-1
CASSRWPRGDPQPQHF,TGCGCCAGCAGCCGGTGGCCGCGGGGGGATCCTCAGCCCCAGCATTTT,TRBV4-1,.,.,TRBJ1-5